The present entry profiles one TCR beta chain with its context. Its cognate antigen has yet to be identified. No clone much larger than this one lies a single base away; base qualities are absent. The data derive from a study of T cell repertoires in cytomegalovirus infection (dated by TCRdb to between 2018 and 2021). Notes on the research overall: The HLA type of each donor mattered for the analysis, because public TCR beta signatures pointed to carriage of CMV infection along with the matching HLA type.

Here is what the overall study found, with its caveats: The ex vivo response was dominated by HLA-C-restricted CMV-specific TCR beta clonotypes, and the single most frequent clonotype in two of eight donors was supplied by these HLA-C-restricted clonotypes. Carriers of CMV infection plus the relevant HLA type were discriminated by the cumulative frequency of public TCR beta family members in the study cohort and in an independent approximately 360-donor cohort.

The germline V gene yields SNHLY for CDR1 and FYNNEI for CDR2. V loses 0 bases, J loses 1 base, and the germline ends lie 9 bases apart. The CDR3, from cysteine to phenylalanine, totals 15 residues. Kept here is only the CDR3 DNA, which spans 45 bases and is read in frame from base 1. Instrument on record: Illumina HiSeq 1500. Clones were called with MiXCR by TCRdb after fastp trimmed the public reads at Q25, and only in-frame beta chains were retained. Rows with a matching CDR3 protein are joined into one entry that keeps the most common DNA and genes. The sample table contains roughly 230,000 distinct CDR3 sequences; only one count was recorded for 6% to 8% of them. Together, the top ten hold about 6% of the sample.

This receptor was identified in a human donor in good health (CMV status not recorded). Some clones in this sample may be carry-over from other donors' samples. Sequencing was carried out using PBMCs. The chain joins TRBV2 to TRBJ2-5, with the D gene not confidently named. The CDR3 loop reads CASSEALRIQETQYF. Read as DNA, the sequence is TGTGCCAGCAGTGAAGCACTGAGGATCCAAGAGACCCAGTACTTC.